Below, 29 T cell receptor beta chains from the same sample are listed, as sequenced in a study of T-cell reconstitution after alpha-beta-depleted transplantation in children. Unique molecular identifiers were incorporated when the TCRbeta library was constructed. TCRdb redid the calling of the PCR reads with MiXCR, one entry per CDR3 protein. The sample lists around 100,000 distinct CDR3 sequences; 10% were seen once. The input for sequencing was PBMCs, taken before TCRalphabeta/CD19-depleted stem cell transplant. All receptors come from a boy aged 2 to 9 with acute lymphoblastic leukemia, due to receive a stem cell transplant.

The table lists this clonotype with many counts. V and J are TRBV20-1 and TRBJ2-7; D is unresolved. The V gene lost 0 bases and the J gene lost 2 bases, with 11 bases spanning the gap. Germline assignment: CDR1 DFQATT and CDR2 SNEGSKA (reference sequence). This CDR3 is 14 amino acids long. The CDR3 reads CSARDVGSAYEQYF. The DNA for the CDR3 is TGCAGTGCTAGAGATGTCGGCAGCGCCTACGAGCAGTACTTC.

This clonotype was recorded many times. This rearrangement joins TRBV7-9 to TRBJ2-1; 12 bases line up with TRBD2. CDR1 is SEHNR and CDR2 is FQNEAQ in the germline V gene (reference sequence). CDR3 size: 14 residues. V gave up 5 bases and J gave up 8 bases; unmatched junction bases: 4. As DNA, the CDR3 is TGTGCCAGCAGCCTGACTAGCGGGAGCGATGAGCAGTTCTTC. Amino acids: CASSLTSGSDEQFF. The entire variable domain, with the rest obtained from reference TRBV7-9 and TRBJ2-1, is as follows: DTGVSQNPRHKITKRGQNVTFRCDPISEHNRLYWYRQTLGQGPEFLTYFQNEAQLEKSRLLSDRFSAERPKGSFSTLEIQRTEQGDSAMYLCASSLTSGSDEQFFGPGTRLTVL.

V is TRBV20-1 and J is TRBJ2-1; TRBD2 aligns across 8 bases. This CDR3 spans 17 amino acids. The germline gives CDR1 DFQATT, CDR2 SNEGSKA (reference sequence). The V and J ends lost 0 bases and 8 bases, in that order; junction bases with no gene match: 15. CDR3 nucleotide sequence: TGCAGTGCTAGAGATAGCCGGCGTCGGGAGGGCTTCCATGAGCAGTTCTTC. Amino acid sequence: CSARDSRRREGFHEQFF.

The chain joins TRBV2 to TRBJ1-5; D is ambiguous. Germline CDR1 reads SNHLY; CDR2 reads FYNNEI. This CDR3 is built from 15 residues. The V end was cut by 3 bases, the J end by 5 bases, with 14 bases between. The DNA for the CDR3 is TGTGCCAGCAGTGAGACCCATTCAGTTGATCAGCCCCAGCATTTT. Translated: CASSETHSVDQPQHF.

The sample holds a few counts of this clonotype. The chain carries TRBV5-1 and TRBJ1-1, with D possibly matching TRBD1 (6 bases). The germline CDR1 and CDR2 sequences are SGHRS and YFSETQ. Trimming took off 4 bases at V and 3 bases at J, with 13 bases between the two ends. The CDR3 contains 14 residues. The DNA for the CDR3 is TGCGCCAGCAGCCGCGACAGGTTGGACACTGAAGCTTTCTTT. Translated: CASSRDRLDTEAFF.

This clonotype appeared a few times. The gene calls are TRBV6-1 and TRBJ2-3; 8 positions agree with TRBD1. The CDR3 runs to 15 residues. The V gene's germline CDR1 is MNHNS and CDR2 SASEGT. V shed 6 bases and J 7 bases; nucleotides not matched to a gene: 12. CDR3 amino acids: CASRDRGSIGNTQYF. The CDR3 DNA reads TGTGCCAGCAGAGACAGGGGATCAATCGGGAATACGCAGTATTTT.

This clonotype has a count of ten or more. The V gene is TRBV4-1, the J gene TRBJ2-1; TRBD2 matches 10 bases. CDR3 length: 18 residues. Germline V lookup: CDR1 MGHRA, CDR2 YSYEKL. V was clipped by 3 bases and J by 4 bases; unmatched bases: 12. The CDR3 region is CASSQAYSSSGRYNEQFF. The CDR3, as DNA: TGCGCCAGCAGCCAGGCTTACTCGTCTAGCGGGAGATACAATGAGCAGTTCTTC.

The V gene is TRBV11-1, the J gene TRBJ2-1, with 11 bases matching TRBD1. The CDR3 consists of 16 residues. Germline loops: CDR1 SGHAT, CDR2 FQDESV (reference sequence). V shed 4 bases, J shed 6 bases, and the junction held 8 bases outside the gene matches. The CDR3 loop reads CASSSVRDRGSNEQFF. The CDR3, as DNA: TGTGCCAGCAGCTCGGTGAGGGACAGGGGGAGCAATGAGCAGTTCTTC.

A few counts support this clonotype. The CDR3 is CASRRTLTDTQYF. In DNA, the CDR3 is TGCGCCAGCAGACGGACACTCACAGATACGCAGTATTTT. The chain employs TRBV5-1 and TRBJ2-3; D may be TRBD1 (5 bases). The V end was cut by 5 bases, the J end by 2 bases, with 9 bases between. The CDR3 consists of 13 residues. In germline, CDR1 is SGHRS, CDR2 YFSETQ.

This clonotype came up a few times. The rearrangement joins TRBV29-1 to TRBJ1-4; TRBD1 aligns across 10 bases. V shed 1 base, J shed 10 bases, and the junction held 9 bases outside the gene matches. This CDR3 is 15 amino acids long. The germline CDR1 and CDR2 sequences are SQVTM and ANQGSEA. The chain's CDR3 is CSVEATGTGARKLFF. The CDR3 DNA sequence: TGCAGCGTTGAAGCGACCGGGACAGGGGCGAGAAAACTGTTTTTT. The full variable domain, in which reference TRBV29-1 and TRBJ1-4 provide the parts outside the CDR3, is SAVISQKPSRDICQRGTSLTIQCQVDSQVTMMFWYRQQPGQSLTLIATANQGSEATYESGFVIDKFPISRPNLTFSTLTVSNMSPEDSSIYLCSVEATGTGARKLFFGSGTQLSVL.

Many counts were recorded for this clonotype. The rearrangement links TRBV6-1 to TRBJ2-3; D not certain. This CDR3 contains 16 residues. CDR1 and CDR2 (germline): MNHNS, SASEGT. V was trimmed by 4 bases and J by 2 bases, leaving 16 bases between them. In DNA form, the CDR3 reads TGTGCCAGCAGTGTGCGACATGTCAAGACCACAGATACGCAGTATTTT. Amino acids: CASSVRHVKTTDTQYF.

Many counts were recorded for this clonotype. The J gene is TRBJ2-3, the V gene TRBV12-3 or TRBV12-4; D ambiguous. The V end lost 6 bases, the J end lost 4 bases, and 17 bases lay between the germline ends. The CDR3 extends over 15 amino acids. CDR3 sequence: CASRRPRVLSDTQYF. CDR3 bases: TGTGCCAGCAGACGACCAAGGGTGTTATCAGATACGCAGTATTTT.

V is TRBV18 and J is TRBJ2-4, with D perhaps TRBD2 (6 bases). Germline lookup yields CDR1 KGHSH and CDR2 LQKENI. Between the trimmed V and J ends, which lost 3 bases and 0 bases, there was a span of 24 bases. CDR3 length equals 20 residues. The CDR3 protein is CASSPSGEVFVYGAKNIQYF. The CDR3, as DNA: TGTGCCAGCTCACCTTCGGGGGAGGTCTTCGTGTATGGAGCCAAAAACATTCAGTACTTC.

This chain links TRBV5-1 with TRBJ2-7; 8 nucleotides match TRBD2. The CDR3 is 14 residues long. Germline V gene lookup returns CDR1 SGHRS and CDR2 YFSETQ. Trimming at V came to 4 bases and at J to 2 bases, leaving 5 bases not matched to a gene. The CDR3 region has the DNA TGCGCCAGCAGCCCAAGCGGGAGACCCTACGAGCAGTACTTC. It is translated as CASSPSGRPYEQYF.

This clonotype has only a few counts. The DNA of the CDR3 is TGCGCCAGCAGCTTGGGGGTTTCCGGGGACAGCATCTCACCCCTCCACTTT. It specifies CASSLGVSGDSISPLHF. The chain joins TRBV5-1 to TRBJ1-6; 7 bases fit TRBD1. Germline V lookup: CDR1 SGHRS, CDR2 YFSETQ. V lost 0 bases to trimming and J lost 10 bases; unmatched junction nucleotides: 13. The length of the CDR3 is 17 residues.

The chain combines TRBV19 with TRBJ1-1, with D hard to call. This CDR3 has 14 amino acids. Trimming shortened V by 10 bases and J by 4 bases, and 19 bases separated the two germline ends. From germline, CDR1 is LNHDA and CDR2 SQIVND (reference sequence). CDR3 loop: CATSFAGLATEAFF. The CDR3 DNA is TGTGCCACCTCGTTCGCGGGGTTGGCCACTGAAGCTTTCTTT.

This clonotype has just a few counts. The chain recombines TRBV4-1 with TRBJ1-3; D gene uncertain. The CDR3 runs to 18 residues. Trimming cost V 0 bases and J 0 bases, with 15 bases left between them. Germline V gene sequence: CDR1 MGHRA, CDR2 YSYEKL. CDR3 sequence reads: CASSQEVRTSNSGNTIYF. The DNA for the CDR3 is TGCGCCAGCAGCCAAGAAGTGAGAACGAGCAACTCTGGAAACACCATATATTTT.

This clonotype came up many times. The chain combines TRBV11-1 with TRBJ2-7, with 12 bases lining up with TRBD1. CDR1 is SGHAT and CDR2 is FQDESV in the germline V gene (reference sequence). The CDR3 has 21 residues. The J segment lost 5 bases and the V segment lost 3 bases, leaving 23 bases of the junction unmatched. CDR3 sequence: CASSFAPPGQGASRIRHEQYF. The CDR3 DNA reads TGTGCCAGCAGCTTTGCTCCTCCGGGACAGGGGGCGTCAAGGATACGCCACGAGCAGTACTTC.

This clonotype was seen many times. The gene calls are TRBV20-1 and TRBJ2-5, with TRBD2 matching over 12 bases. This CDR3 is 14 amino acids long. The germline gives CDR1 DFQATT, CDR2 SNEGSKA (reference sequence). Trimming at V came to 1 base and at J to 9 bases, leaving 6 bases not matched to a gene. CDR3 nucleotide sequence: TGCAGTGCTAGAGGACTAGCGGGAGCGTTGGCCCAGTACTTC. Amino acid sequence: CSARGLAGALAQYF.

This clonotype was picked up many times. This chain joins TRBV5-1 and TRBJ2-3; weak D call: TRBD1 (6 bases). Trimming cost V 5 bases and J 0 bases, with 13 bases left between them. This CDR3 region has 15 residues. The germline CDR1 and CDR2 sequences are SGHRS and YFSETQ. The CDR3 here is CASSYRVGSTDTQYF. In DNA form, the CDR3 reads TGCGCCAGCAGTTACAGGGTCGGGAGCACAGATACGCAGTATTTT.

V gene TRBV12-3 or TRBV12-4 combines with J gene TRBJ2-5, with unresolved D. The V end lost 2 bases, the J end lost 5 bases, and 12 bases lay between the germline ends. This CDR3 contains 14 residues. CDR3 loop: CASSLFRGFETQYF. In nucleotides, the CDR3 is TGTGCCAGCAGTTTATTCCGAGGCTTCGAGACCCAGTACTTC.

This clonotype showed up many times. The CDR3: CASSPGQLNSPLHF. The CDR3 DNA reads as TGTGCCAGCAGCCCCGGACAGTTGAATTCACCCCTCCACTTT. This chain links TRBV7-3 with TRBJ1-6; tentative D call: TRBD1 (6 bases). The V end lost 5 bases, the J end lost 7 bases, and 12 bases lay between the germline ends. The CDR3 runs to 14 residues. Looked up from germline, CDR1 is SGHTA and CDR2 is FQGTGA. Using reference TRBV7-3 and TRBJ1-6 for the parts outside the CDR3, the full variable domain is GAGVSQTPSNKVTEKGKYVELRCDPISGHTALYWYRQSLGQGPEFLIYFQGTGAADDSGLPNDRFFAVRPEGSVSTLKIQRTERGDSAVYLCASSPGQLNSPLHFGNGTRLTVT.

This clonotype was counted only a few times. The V gene is TRBV11-2, the J gene TRBJ2-2, with D unclear. Germline V gene sequence: CDR1 SGHAT, CDR2 FQNNGV. This CDR3 is 14 amino acids long. The V end was cut by 5 bases, the J end by 3 bases, with 10 bases between. The DNA of the CDR3 is TGTGCCAGCAGCCCCAGGTGGGACACCGGGGAGCTGTTTTTT. The encoded protein is CASSPRWDTGELFF. The full variable domain, with the rest looked up from reference TRBV11-2 and TRBJ2-2, is EAGVAQSPRYKIIEKRQSVAFWCNPISGHATLYWYQQILGQGPKLLIQFQNNGVVDDSQLPKDRFSAERLKGVDSTLKIQPAKLEDSAVYLCASSPRWDTGELFFGEGSRLTVL.

V is TRBV7-2 and J is TRBJ2-5; D possibly corresponds to TRBD1 (5 bases). The CDR3 is made up of 14 amino acids. CDR1 and CDR2 (germline): SGHTA, FQGNSA. V lost 5 bases and J 0 bases, leaving 10 bases between the germline ends. The DNA of the CDR3 is TGTGCCAGCAGCCACCCAGGGAACCAAGAGACCCAGTACTTC. Protein product: CASSHPGNQETQYF.

This clonotype was seen a handful of times. V is TRBV7-2 and J is TRBJ2-3; 11 bases match TRBD2. Germline CDR1 reads SGHTA; CDR2 reads FQGNSA. This CDR3 has 16 residues. The J segment lost 10 bases and the V segment lost 2 bases, leaving 11 bases of the junction unmatched. Here the CDR3 reads CASSLLGTSGGWPQYF. CDR3 DNA: TGTGCCAGCAGCTTACTCGGGACTAGCGGAGGGTGGCCGCAGTATTTT.

The rearrangement joins TRBV21-1 to TRBJ2-5; TRBD1 is the table's D call, not checked against the DNA. TRBV21-1 is a pseudogene. The CDR3 has 16 amino acids. The CDR3 reads CASSDVRGDSQETQYF. The CDR3 coding sequence is TGTGCCAGCAGTGACGTCCGAGGGGACAGCCAAGAGACCCAGTACTTC.

This clonotype was counted many times. This chain joins TRBV6-5 and TRBJ1-2; D gene ambiguous. This CDR3 has 15 amino acids. The V and J ends lost 5 bases and 4 bases respectively, with 17 bases between them. Germline CDR1 is MNHEY and CDR2 is SVGAGI. The CDR3 loop is CASSPRVDFPYGYTF. Written as DNA, the CDR3 is TGTGCCAGCAGTCCCCGAGTGGATTTCCCCTATGGCTACACCTTC.

This clonotype has at least ten counts. The chain recombines TRBV10-3 with TRBJ2-3; D is uncertain. Germline V CDR1 and CDR2: ENHRY, SYGVKD. The CDR3 spans 12 residues. V shed 0 bases and J shed 6 bases, with 4 bases lying between them. The CDR3 sequence is CAISESGDTQYF. The CDR3 coding sequence is TGTGCCATCAGTGAGTCGGGGGATACGCAGTATTTT.

This clonotype is judged medium-sized (0.01 to 0.1%). This rearrangement joins TRBV6-5 to TRBJ1-2, with a tentative D call TRBD1 (6 bases). In germline, CDR1 is MNHEY, CDR2 SVGAGI. The CDR3 length is 16 residues. Between the trimmed V and J ends, which lost 2 bases and 6 bases, there was a span of 19 bases. This CDR3 is CASSYRGWGPANGYTF. CDR3 coding DNA: TGTGCCAGCAGTTACAGGGGTTGGGGGCCTGCTAATGGCTACACCTTC.